This record concerns one T cell receptor (beta chain) sequence. The data originate from a study of cytomegalovirus exposure and HLA in healthy donors. Though probably carrying unrecorded immune exposures, donors were nominally healthy at sampling. The PCR used 60 Vbeta and 13 Jbeta primers. Data came from immunoSEQ multiplex PCR; TCRdb stores just in-frame clones and leaves some out. The sample holds 95,000 to 150,000 clones, 78% seen once. CDR3 length: 16 amino acids. V was clipped by 4 bases and J by 2 bases; unmatched bases: 7. Germline V gene data show CDR1 as MNHEY and CDR2 as SMNVEV (reference sequence).

The chain employs TRBV27 and TRBJ2-7; 11 bases map to TRBD2. Sequenced material: PBMCs. The sequence was collected from a man under 40 in good health and CMV-seropositive. The CDR3 region is CASSSRTSGLTYEQYF. In DNA form, the CDR3 reads TGTGCCAGCAGTTCCCGGACTAGCGGGCTGACCTACGAGCAGTACTTC.